Listed below are T cell receptor beta chains from one sample, sequenced in a study of blood T cell repertoires in COVID-19. The data were produced by immunoSEQ multiplex PCR, yet TCRdb's version contains in-frame clones alone and is incomplete. Of approximately 150,000 clones in the sample, roughly four fifths were seen once. The sequencing sample was made of peripheral blood. The source is a human donor in a cohort sampled during active COVID-19. CDR3s include the opening cysteine and the closing phenylalanine or tryptophan.

J	V	CDR3
TRBJ2-3	TRBV6-2/TRBV6-3	CASSWLAGVTDTQYF
TRBJ2-7	TRBV9	CASSDRGDEQYF
TRBJ2-7	TRBV4-1	CASSQVDGVRGEQYF
TRBJ2-2	TRBV20-1	CSASPLSGTGELFF
TRBJ2-1	TRBV9	CASSAGSSSGGARNEQFF
TRBJ2-1	TRBV18	CASSRSWGDNEQFF
TRBJ1-2	TRBV9	CASSVEDWTAEGYTF
TRBJ2-7	TRBV30	CAWGGRGQGYEQYF
TRBJ1-1	TRBV5-6	CASSFQGGGTEAFF
TRBJ1-3	TRBV6-5	CASSYSRENTIYF
TRBJ2-3	TRBV2	CASSEDFSGPDTQYF
TRBJ2-7	TRBV5-1	CASSASGREQYF
TRBJ2-2	TRBV18	CASSRTTYNTGELFF
TRBJ1-4	TRBV6-5	CASSYRDNNEKLFF
TRBJ2-7	TRBV7-2	CASSLQEGLYEQYF
TRBJ2-1	TRBV11-1	CASSLEAKGSGNEQFF
TRBJ2-7	TRBV20-1	CSVRGGYEQYF
TRBJ2-5	TRBV10-3	CAIRGGGLQETQYF
TRBJ2-1	TRBV5-1	CASSKGQRGRSYNEQFF
TRBJ2-3	TRBV24-1	CATSETGGKDTQYF
TRBJ2-5	TRBV4-1	CASSQAGDQETQYF
TRBJ1-1	TRBV5-4	CASRPGGRWLNTEAFF
TRBJ1-2	TRBV6-2/TRBV6-3	CASSLDSPYGYTF
TRBJ2-7	TRBV28	CASSFPGETYEQYF
TRBJ2-7	TRBV7-2	CASSPRGGRAYEQYF
TRBJ1-2	TRBV11-2	CASSSAGRGGYTF
TRBJ2-7	TRBV9	CASSVDSRATYEQYF